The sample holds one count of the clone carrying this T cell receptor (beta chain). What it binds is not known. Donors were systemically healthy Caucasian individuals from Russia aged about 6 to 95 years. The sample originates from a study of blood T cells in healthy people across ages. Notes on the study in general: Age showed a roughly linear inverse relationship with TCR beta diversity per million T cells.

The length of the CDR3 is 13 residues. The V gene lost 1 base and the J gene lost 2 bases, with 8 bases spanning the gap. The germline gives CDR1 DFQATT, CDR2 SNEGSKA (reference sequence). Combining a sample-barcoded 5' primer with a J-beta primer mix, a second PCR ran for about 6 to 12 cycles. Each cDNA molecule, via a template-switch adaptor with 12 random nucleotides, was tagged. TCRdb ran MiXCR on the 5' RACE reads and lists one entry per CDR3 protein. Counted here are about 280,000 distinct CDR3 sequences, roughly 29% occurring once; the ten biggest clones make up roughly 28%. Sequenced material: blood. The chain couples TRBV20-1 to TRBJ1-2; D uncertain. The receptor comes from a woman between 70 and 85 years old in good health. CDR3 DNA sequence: TGCAGTGCTAGAGTTGAGCAGAACTATGGCTACACCTTC. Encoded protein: CSARVEQNYGYTF.